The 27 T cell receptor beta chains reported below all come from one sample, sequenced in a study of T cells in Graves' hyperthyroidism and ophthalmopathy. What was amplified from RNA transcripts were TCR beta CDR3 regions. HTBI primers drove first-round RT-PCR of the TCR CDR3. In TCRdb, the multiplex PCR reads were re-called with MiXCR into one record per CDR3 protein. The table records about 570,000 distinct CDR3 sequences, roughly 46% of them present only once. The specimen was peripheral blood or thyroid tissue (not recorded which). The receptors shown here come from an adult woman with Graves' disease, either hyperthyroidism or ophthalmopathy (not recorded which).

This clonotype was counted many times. CDR3 coding DNA: TGTGCCAGCAGCCAATCAGCCAACCCGGGACTAGCGGGGTACGAGCAGTACTTC. This gives the protein CASSQSANPGLAGYEQYF. The J gene is TRBJ2-7, the V gene TRBV7-9; 13 bases match TRBD2. The junction had 14 bases not matched to a gene; V was cut back by 5 bases and J by 4 bases. The CDR3 runs 18 residues. The germline V gene encodes CDR1 SEHNR and CDR2 FQNEAQ (reference sequence).

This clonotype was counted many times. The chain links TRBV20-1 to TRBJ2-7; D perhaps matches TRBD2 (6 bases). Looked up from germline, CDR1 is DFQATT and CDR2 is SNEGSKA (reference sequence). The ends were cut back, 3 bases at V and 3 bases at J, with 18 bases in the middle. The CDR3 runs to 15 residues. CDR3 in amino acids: CSASQPTEGSYEQYF. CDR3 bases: TGCAGTGCTAGCCAACCTACGGAGGGTAGCTACGAGCAGTACTTC.

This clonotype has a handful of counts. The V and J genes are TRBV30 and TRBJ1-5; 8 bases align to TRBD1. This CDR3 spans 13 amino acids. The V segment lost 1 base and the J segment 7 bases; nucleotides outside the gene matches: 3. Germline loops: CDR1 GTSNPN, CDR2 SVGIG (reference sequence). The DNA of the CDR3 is TGTGCCTGGAGTGGGACAGGGTGGCAGCCCCAGCATTTT. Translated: CAWSGTGWQPQHF.

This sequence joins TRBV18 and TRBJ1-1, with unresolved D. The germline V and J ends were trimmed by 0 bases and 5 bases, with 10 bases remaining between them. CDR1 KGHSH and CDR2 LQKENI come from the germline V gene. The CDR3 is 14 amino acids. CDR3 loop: CASSPPLEITEAFF. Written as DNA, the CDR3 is TGTGCCAGCTCACCACCCTTGGAGATAACTGAAGCTTTCTTT. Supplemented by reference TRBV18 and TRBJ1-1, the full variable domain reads NAGVMQNPRHLVRRRGQEARLRCSPMKGHSHVYWYRQLPEEGLKFMVYLQKENIIDESGMPKERFSAEFPKEGPSILRIQQVVRGDSAAYFCASSPPLEITEAFFGQGTRLTVV.

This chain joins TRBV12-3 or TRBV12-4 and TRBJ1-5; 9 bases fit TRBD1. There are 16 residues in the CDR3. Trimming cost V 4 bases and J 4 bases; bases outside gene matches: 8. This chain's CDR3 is CASSWPGQGLNQPQHF. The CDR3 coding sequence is TGTGCCAGCAGTTGGCCGGGACAGGGACTAAATCAGCCCCAGCATTTT.

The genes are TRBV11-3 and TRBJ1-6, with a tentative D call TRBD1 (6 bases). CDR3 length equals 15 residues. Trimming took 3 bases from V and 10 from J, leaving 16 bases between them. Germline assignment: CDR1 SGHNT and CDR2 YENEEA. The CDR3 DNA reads TGTGCCAGCAGCTTGGGGAGACAGGCGTACTCACCCCTCCACTTT. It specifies CASSLGRQAYSPLHF.

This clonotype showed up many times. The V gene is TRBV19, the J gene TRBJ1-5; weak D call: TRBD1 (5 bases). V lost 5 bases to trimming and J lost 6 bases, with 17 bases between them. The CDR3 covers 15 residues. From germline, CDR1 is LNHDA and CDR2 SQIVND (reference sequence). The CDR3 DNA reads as TGTGCCAGTAGTGTGGGAGGCAGGGTAACTCAGCCCCAGCATTTT. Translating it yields CASSVGGRVTQPQHF.

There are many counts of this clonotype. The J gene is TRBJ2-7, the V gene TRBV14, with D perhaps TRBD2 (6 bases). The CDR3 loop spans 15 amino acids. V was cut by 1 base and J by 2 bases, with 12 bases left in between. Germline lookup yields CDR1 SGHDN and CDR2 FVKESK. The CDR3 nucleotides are TGTGCCAGCAGCCAAGGGGGGACGGGAGCCTACGAGCAGTACTTC. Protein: CASSQGGTGAYEQYF.

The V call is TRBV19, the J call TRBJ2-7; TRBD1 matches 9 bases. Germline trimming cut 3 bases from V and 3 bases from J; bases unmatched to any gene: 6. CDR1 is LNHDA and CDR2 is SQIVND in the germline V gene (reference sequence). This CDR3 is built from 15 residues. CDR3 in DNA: TGTGCCAGTAGTATCGCGGACAGGGGAGGCTACGAGCAGTACTTC. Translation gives CASSIADRGGYEQYF.

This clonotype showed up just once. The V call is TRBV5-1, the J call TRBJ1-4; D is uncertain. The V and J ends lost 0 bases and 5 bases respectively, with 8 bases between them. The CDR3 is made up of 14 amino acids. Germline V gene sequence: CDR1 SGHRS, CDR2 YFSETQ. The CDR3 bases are TGCGCCAGCAGCTTGGTCCGGATGAATGAAAAACTGTTTTTT. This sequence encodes CASSLVRMNEKLFF. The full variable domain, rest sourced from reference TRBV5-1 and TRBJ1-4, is KAGVTQTPRYLIKTRGQQVTLSCSPISGHRSVSWYQQTPGQGLQFLFEYFSETQRNKGNFPGRFSGRQFSNSRSEMNVSTLELGDSALYLCASSLVRMNEKLFFGSGTQLSVL.

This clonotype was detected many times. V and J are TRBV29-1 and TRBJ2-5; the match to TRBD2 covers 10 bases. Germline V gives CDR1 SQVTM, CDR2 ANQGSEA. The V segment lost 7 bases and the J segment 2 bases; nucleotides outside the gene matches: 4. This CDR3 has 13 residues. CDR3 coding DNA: TGCAGCGGGGGACTAGCGTTACAAGAGACCCAGTACTTC. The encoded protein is CSGGLALQETQYF. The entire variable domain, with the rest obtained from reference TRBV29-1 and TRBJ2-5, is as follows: SAVISQKPSRDICQRGTSLTIQCQVDSQVTMMFWYRQQPGQSLTLIATANQGSEATYESGFVIDKFPISRPNLTFSTLTVSNMSPEDSSIYLCSGGLALQETQYFGPGTRLLVL.

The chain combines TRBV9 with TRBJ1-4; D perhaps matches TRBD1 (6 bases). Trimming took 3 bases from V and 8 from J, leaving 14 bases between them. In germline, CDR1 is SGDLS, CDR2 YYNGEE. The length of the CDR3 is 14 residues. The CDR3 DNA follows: TGTGCCAGCAGCGCGGGGGGGACACCAGAAAAACTGTTTTTT. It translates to CASSAGGTPEKLFF. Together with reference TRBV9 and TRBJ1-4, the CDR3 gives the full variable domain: DSGVTQTPKHLITATGQRVTLRCSPRSGDLSVYWYQQSLDQGLQFLIQYYNGEERAKGNILERFSAQQFPDLHSELNLSSLELGDSALYFCASSAGGTPEKLFFGSGTQLSVL.

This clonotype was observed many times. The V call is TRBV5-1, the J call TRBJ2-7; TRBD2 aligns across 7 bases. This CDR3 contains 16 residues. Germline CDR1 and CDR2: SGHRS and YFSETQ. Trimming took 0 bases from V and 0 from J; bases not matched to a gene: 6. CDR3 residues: CASSLALAASSYEQYF. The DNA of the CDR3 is TGCGCCAGCAGCTTGGCCCTAGCGGCCAGCTCCTACGAGCAGTACTTC.

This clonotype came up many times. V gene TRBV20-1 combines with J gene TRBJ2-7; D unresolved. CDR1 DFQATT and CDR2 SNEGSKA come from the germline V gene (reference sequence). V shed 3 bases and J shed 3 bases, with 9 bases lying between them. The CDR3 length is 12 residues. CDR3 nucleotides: TGCAGTGCTAGCCACGGTGACTACGAGCAGTACTTC. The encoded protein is CSASHGDYEQYF.

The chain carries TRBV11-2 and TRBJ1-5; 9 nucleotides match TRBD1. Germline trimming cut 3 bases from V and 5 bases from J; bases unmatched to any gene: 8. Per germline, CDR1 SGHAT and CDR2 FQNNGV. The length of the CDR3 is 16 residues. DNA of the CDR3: TGTGCCAGCAGCTTGGGACAGGGAACAAAGTATCAGCCCCAGCATTTT. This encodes CASSLGQGTKYQPQHF.

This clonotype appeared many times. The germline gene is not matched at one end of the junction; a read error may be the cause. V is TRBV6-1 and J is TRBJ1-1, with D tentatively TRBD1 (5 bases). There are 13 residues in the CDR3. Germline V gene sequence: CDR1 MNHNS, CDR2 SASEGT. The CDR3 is CASSEGRWGEAFF. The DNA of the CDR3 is TGTGCCAGCAGCGAAGGGAGATGGGGGGAAGCTTTCTTT.

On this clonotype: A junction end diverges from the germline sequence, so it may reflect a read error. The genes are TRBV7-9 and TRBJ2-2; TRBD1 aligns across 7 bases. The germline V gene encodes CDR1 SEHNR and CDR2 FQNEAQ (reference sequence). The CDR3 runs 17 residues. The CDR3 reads CVSSRNQGEPNTGELFF. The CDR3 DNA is TGTGTCAGCAGCCGAAATCAGGGGGAGCCGAACACCGGGGAGCTGTTTTTT.

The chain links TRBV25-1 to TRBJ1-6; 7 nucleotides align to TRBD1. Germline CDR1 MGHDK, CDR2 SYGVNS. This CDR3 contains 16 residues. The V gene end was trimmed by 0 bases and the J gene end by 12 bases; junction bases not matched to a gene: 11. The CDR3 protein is CASSEYRTQGLGPLHF. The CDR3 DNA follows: TGTGCCAGCAGTGAATATAGAACACAGGGGTTAGGACCCCTCCACTTT.

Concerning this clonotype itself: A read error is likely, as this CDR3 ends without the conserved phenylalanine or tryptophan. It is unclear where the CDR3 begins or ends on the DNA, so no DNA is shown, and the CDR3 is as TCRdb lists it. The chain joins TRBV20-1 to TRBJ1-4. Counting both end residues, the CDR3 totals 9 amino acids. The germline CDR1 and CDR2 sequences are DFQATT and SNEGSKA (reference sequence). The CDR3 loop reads CSARHSSGR.

The CDR3 sequence is CATSSTGYGYTF. CDR3 bases: TGTGCCACCAGCTCCACAGGATATGGCTACACCTTC. V gene TRBV15 combines with J gene TRBJ1-2, with D maybe TRBD1 (5 bases). The CDR3 is 12 residues long. Deletions cut 5 bases from V and 5 bases from J, with 9 bases between. Germline V CDR1 and CDR2: LNHNV, YYDKDF (reference sequence).

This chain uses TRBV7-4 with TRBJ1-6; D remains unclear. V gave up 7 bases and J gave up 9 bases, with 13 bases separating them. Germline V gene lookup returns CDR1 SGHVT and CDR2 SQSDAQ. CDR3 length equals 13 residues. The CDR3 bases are TGTGCCAGCACACCCCGAGTGGGTTCACCCCTCCACTTT. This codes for CASTPRVGSPLHF.

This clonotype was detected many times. In nucleotides, the CDR3 is TGTGCCAGCTCACCGACAGGGCGTGAAGAGACCCAGTACTTC. It translates to CASSPTGREETQYF. V is TRBV18 and J is TRBJ2-5; 7 bases line up with TRBD1. The CDR3 length is 14 residues. The germline V gene encodes CDR1 KGHSH and CDR2 LQKENI. V shed 3 bases, J shed 3 bases, and the junction held 4 bases outside the gene matches.

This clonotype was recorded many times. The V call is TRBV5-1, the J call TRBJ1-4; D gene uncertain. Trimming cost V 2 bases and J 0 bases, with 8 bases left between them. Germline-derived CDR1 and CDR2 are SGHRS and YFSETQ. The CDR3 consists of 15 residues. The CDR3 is CASSFVTATNEKLFF. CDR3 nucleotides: TGCGCCAGCAGCTTTGTAACGGCAACTAATGAAAAACTGTTTTTT.

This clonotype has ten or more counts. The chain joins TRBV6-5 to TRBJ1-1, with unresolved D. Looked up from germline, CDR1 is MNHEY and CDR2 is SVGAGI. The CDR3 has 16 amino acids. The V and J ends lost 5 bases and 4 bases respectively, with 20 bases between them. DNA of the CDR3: TGTGCCAGCAGTCGGATAGAGGGTGTCGTGGGCACTGAAGCTTTCTTT. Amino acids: CASSRIEGVVGTEAFF.

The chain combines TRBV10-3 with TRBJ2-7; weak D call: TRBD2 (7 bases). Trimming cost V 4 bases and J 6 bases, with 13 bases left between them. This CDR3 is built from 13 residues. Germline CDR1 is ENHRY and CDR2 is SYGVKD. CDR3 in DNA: TGTGCCATCAGTGCAGGGGAGGGTCGCGAGCAGTACTTC. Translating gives CAISAGEGREQYF.

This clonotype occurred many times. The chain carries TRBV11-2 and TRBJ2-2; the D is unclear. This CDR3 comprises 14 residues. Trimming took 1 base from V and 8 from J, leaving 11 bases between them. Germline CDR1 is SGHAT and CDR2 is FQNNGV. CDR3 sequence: CASSLVDSRGELFF. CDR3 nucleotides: TGTGCCAGCAGCTTAGTAGATAGCAGAGGGGAGCTGTTTTTT.

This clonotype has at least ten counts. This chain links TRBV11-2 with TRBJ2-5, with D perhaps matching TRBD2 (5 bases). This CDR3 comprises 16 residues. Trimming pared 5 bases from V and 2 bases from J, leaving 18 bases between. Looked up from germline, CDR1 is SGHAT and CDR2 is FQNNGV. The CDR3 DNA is TGTGCCAGCAGCCAGTCCCTCGGGAACCGTCAAGAGACCCAGTACTTC. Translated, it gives CASSQSLGNRQETQYF.